This TCR beta chain was retrieved from a study of long-term antiretroviral therapy in people with HIV. Germline V gene lookup returns CDR1 LNHNV and CDR2 YYDKDF (reference sequence). The CDR3 loop spans 16 amino acids. The V end was cut by 5 bases, the J end by 2 bases, with 16 bases between. The assay used was immunoSEQ (version v3.0), run at survey level. Generated by immunoSEQ multiplex PCR, the TCRdb table keeps only in-frame clones and is missing some. Here the sample spans 20,000 to 30,000 clones, about nine tenths being singletons. This TCR was sampled from a man in his fifties with HIV. The sample here was unsorted PBMCs, taken 1.8 years before starting antiretroviral therapy. The chain has TRBV15 and TRBJ1-5; D gene unclear. CDR3 protein: CATSGPGLRGNQPQHF. For the CDR3, the DNA is TGTGCCACCAGCGGCCCGGGCCTTCGGGGCAATCAGCCCCAGCATTTT.